This is a list of T cell receptor beta chains from one sample in a study of early T cells in non-severe SARS-CoV-2 infection. TCRdb re-derived calls from the 5' RACE reads in MiXCR, one entry per CDR3 protein. This sample has nearly 50,000 distinct CDR3 sequences, with more than 5.5% found just once. The sample was whole blood, taken at baseline. These TCRs come from an adult who was a healthcare worker with PCR-confirmed SARS-CoV-2 infection or an uninfected control (not recorded which). The CDR3 runs from the conserved cysteine through the conserved F or W. The order of the fields is clone size, V gene, D gene, J gene, CDR3 length, CDR3 DNA, CDR3 protein. The D gene is left open where the match is weak. Only some rows state a clone size, as once, few, many or a class for expanded clones.

many	TRBV4-3	TRBD1	TRBJ1-2	15	TGCGCCAGCCACCCTGGGGACAGGGGGCACTATGGCTACACCTTC	CASHPGDRGHYGYTF
many	TRBV5-6	TRBD1	TRBJ1-4	17	TGTGCCAGCAGCTTGTTCTTACGCGGGCAGGGGGATGAAAAACTGTTTTTT	CASSLFLRGQGDEKLFF
many	TRBV2	-	TRBJ1-1	15	TGTGCCAGCAGTGATTTTCGGGGGAGGATGACGGAAGCTTTCTTT	CASSDFRGRMTEAFF
many	TRBV6-5	-	TRBJ1-1	15	TGTGCCAGCAGTTACTCTCCGACAGCGAACACTGAAGCTTTCTTT	CASSYSPTANTEAFF
-	TRBV5-6	TRBD2	TRBJ2-5	16	TGTGCCAGCAGCTTAGCGGGAGTCCCAGTTGGGGAGACCCAGTACTTC	CASSLAGVPVGETQYF
few	TRBV11-2	-	TRBJ2-5	12	TGTGCCAGCAGCTTAGGTTTCGAGACCCAGTACTTC	CASSLGFETQYF
few	TRBV19	TRBD2	TRBJ2-1	18	TGTGCCAGTAGTCCTCTCGGACTAGCGGGAGGGTTTAAGAATGAGCAGTTCTTC	CASSPLGLAGGFKNEQFF
-	TRBV5-1	-	TRBJ2-1	13	TGCGCCAGCAGCTCAACGCCCGGGGCGGGGCAGTTCTTC	CASSSTPGAGQFF
-	TRBV19	-	TRBJ2-3	15	TGTGCCAGTACCAGAGGTGCAGGGTACACAGATACGCAGTATTTT	CASTRGAGYTDTQYF
many	TRBV27	TRBD1	TRBJ2-7	13	TGTGCCAGCAGACGGACAGGGACCTACGAGCAGTACTTC	CASRRTGTYEQYF
-	TRBV19	TRBD2	TRBJ2-1	15	TGTGCCAGTAGTATTCAAGCGGGAGCTTACAATGAGCAGTTCTTC	CASSIQAGAYNEQFF
few	TRBV6-5	TRBD1	TRBJ2-3	14	TGTGCCAGCAGGGGGACAGGGGGTGTGGATACGCAGTATTTT	CASRGTGGVDTQYF
-	TRBV21-1	-	TRBJ2-1	16	TGTGCCAGCAGCAAACGACCGAAGCCGCTTGACAATGAGCAGTTCTTC	CASSKRPKPLDNEQFF
-	TRBV12-5	-	TRBJ2-2	12	TGTGCTAGTGGTTTGTTTGGCGGGGAGCTGTTTTTT	CASGLFGGELFF
many	TRBV29-1	TRBD1	TRBJ1-1	12	TGCAGCGTTGAACGGGACAGATCTGAAGCTTTCTTT	CSVERDRSEAFF
many	TRBV28	TRBD2	TRBJ2-7	16	TGTGCCAGCACCCCTCGGACTAGCGGGAGAAGGCACGAGCAGTACTTC	CASTPRTSGRRHEQYF
many	TRBV7-8	-	TRBJ1-1	15	TGTGCCAGCAGCCGCCGGTGGAGGGCCAACACTGAAGCTTTCTTT	CASSRRWRANTEAFF
many	TRBV28	-	TRBJ2-1	14	TGTGCCAGCAGTTTGTGGGGTTCTAGGAATGAGCAGTTCTTC	CASSLWGSRNEQFF